Described below is a single TCR beta chain sequence and its context. Data came from immunoSEQ multiplex PCR; TCRdb stores just in-frame clones and leaves some out. The sample holds fewer than 85,000 clones, over 75% seen once. This record comes from a study of OX40 agonist ivuxolimab in advanced cancers. V trimming: 3 bases; J trimming: 5 bases; junction bases outside the gene matches: 6. The CDR3 spans 14 residues. CDR1 is ENHRY, CDR2 SYGVKD, per germline. This sequence originates from an adult with an advanced solid tumor such as melanoma, head and neck, liver or kidney cancer. The chain couples TRBV10-3 to TRBJ1-2, with 7 bases identical to TRBD1. The source was CD4+ or CD8+ T cells sorted from blood, collected in a trial of the OX40 agonist ivuxolimab. In nucleotides, the CDR3 is TGTGCCATCAGTGACGACAGGGCCCGTTATGGCTACACCTTC. Its translation: CAISDDRARYGYTF.